The 3 T cell receptor beta chains below come from one sample, sequenced in a study of cytomegalovirus exposure and HLA in healthy donors. Primers: 60 Vbeta forward and 13 Jbeta reverse. Assay: immunoSEQ multiplex PCR; the TCRdb copy retains only in-frame clones and omits some. The table has over 150,000 clones, about 88% seen once. Sequenced material: PBMCs. Source of these receptors: a girl less than two years old in good health and CMV-seronegative.

In this sample, this clone turned up once. This CDR3 is also generated by other DNA sequences in the sample. The CDR3 region is CASSLGQGGGYTF. CDR3 DNA: TGTGCCAGCAGCTTAGGGCAGGGCGGTGGCTACACCTTC. V is TRBV7-9 and J is TRBJ1-2; tentative D call: TRBD1 (5 bases). Per the germline V gene, CDR1 is SEHNR and CDR2 is FQNEAQ (reference sequence). The germline V and J ends were trimmed by 1 base and 7 bases, with 10 bases remaining between them. This CDR3 is built from 13 residues.

V is TRBV5-6 and J is TRBJ2-5; 8 nucleotides match TRBD1. The end of the DNA is better explained by TRBJ2-7, so the J call may be wrong. This CDR3 comprises 14 residues. Germline values: CDR1 SGHDT, CDR2 YYEEEE. In DNA form, the CDR3 reads TGTGCCAGCAGGAGGGGGACAGGTGTAGGCGAGCAGTACTTC. The encoded protein is CASRRGTGVGEQYF.

The gene calls are TRBV7-2 and TRBJ2-5; TRBD2 might be the D (5 bases). Germline V gene sequence: CDR1 SGHTA, CDR2 FQGNSA. V lost 2 bases and J 11 bases, leaving 9 bases between the germline ends. CDR3 length: 11 residues. CDR3 sequence: CASSLQLVQYF. The DNA of the CDR3 is TGTGCCAGCAGCTTACAACTAGTACAGTACTTC.